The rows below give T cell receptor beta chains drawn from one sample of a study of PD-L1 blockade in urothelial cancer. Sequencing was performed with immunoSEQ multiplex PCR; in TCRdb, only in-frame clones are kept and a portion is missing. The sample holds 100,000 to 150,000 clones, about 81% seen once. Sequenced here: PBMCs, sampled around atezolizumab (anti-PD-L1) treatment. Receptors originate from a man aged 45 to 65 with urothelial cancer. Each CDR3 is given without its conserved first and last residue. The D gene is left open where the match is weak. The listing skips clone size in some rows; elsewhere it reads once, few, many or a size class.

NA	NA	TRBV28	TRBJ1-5	ASSTGEGVYSNQPQH
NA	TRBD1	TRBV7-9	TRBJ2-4	ASSFTGGSKNIQY
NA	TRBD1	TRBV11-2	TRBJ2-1	ASSLATGTYNEQF
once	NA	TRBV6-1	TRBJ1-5	ASRKASAGAQH
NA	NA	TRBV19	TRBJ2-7	ASSIRRDQTYEQY
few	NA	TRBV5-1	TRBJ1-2	ASTPESNYGYT
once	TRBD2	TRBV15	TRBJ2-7	ATSRVSGKSSYEQY
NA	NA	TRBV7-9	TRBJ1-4	ASSLRGTNEKLF
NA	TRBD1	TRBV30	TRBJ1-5	AWSVRGSQPQH
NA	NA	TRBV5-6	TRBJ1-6	ASSLDLSYNSPLH
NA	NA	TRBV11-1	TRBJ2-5	ASSRDRQETQY
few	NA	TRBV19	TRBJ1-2	ASSAGFGYT